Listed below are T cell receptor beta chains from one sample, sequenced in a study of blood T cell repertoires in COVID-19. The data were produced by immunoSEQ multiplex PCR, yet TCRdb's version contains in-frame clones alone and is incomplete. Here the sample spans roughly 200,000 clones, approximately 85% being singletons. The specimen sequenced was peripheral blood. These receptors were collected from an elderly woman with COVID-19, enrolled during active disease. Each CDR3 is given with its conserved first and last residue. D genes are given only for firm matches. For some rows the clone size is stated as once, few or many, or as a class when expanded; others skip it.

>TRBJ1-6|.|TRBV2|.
CASSEQENSPLHF
TGTGCCAGCAGTGAACAGGAAAATTCACCCCTCCACTTT
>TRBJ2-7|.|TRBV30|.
CAWTTLGAATEQYF
TGTGCCTGGACTACTCTGGGCGCCGCCACCGAGCAGTACTTC
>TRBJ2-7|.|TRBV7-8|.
CASSLAGAGNEQYF
TGTGCCAGCAGCTTAGCTGGGGCAGGGAACGAGCAGTACTTC
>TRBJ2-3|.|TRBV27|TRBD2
CASSFLGRERTDTQYF
TGTGCCAGCAGTTTCCTTGGGAGGGAGCGCACAGATACGCAGTATTTT
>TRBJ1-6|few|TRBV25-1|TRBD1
CASSDLLGQGGNSPLHF
TGTGCCAGCAGTGACCTCCTCGGACAGGGTGGGAATTCACCCCTCCACTTT
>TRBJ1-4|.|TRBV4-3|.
CASSQDAGEMEKLFF
TGCGCCAGCAGCCAAGATGCAGGGGAAATGGAAAAACTGTTTTTT
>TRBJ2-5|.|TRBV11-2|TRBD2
CASSYGLAGGIQETQYF
TGTGCCAGCAGCTACGGACTAGCGGGGGGTATCCAAGAGACCCAGTACTTC
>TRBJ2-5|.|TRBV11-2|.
CASSGGVGGTQYF
TGTGCCAGCAGTGGAGGGGTGGGAGGGACCCAGTACTTC
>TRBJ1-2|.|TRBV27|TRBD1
CASSLFPPGQGSNYGYTF
TGTGCCAGCAGTTTATTTCCGCCCGGACAGGGGTCGAACTATGGCTACACCTTC
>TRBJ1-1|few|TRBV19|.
CASSIDSAGLNTEAFF
TGTGCCAGTAGTATAGATTCCGCGGGACTGAACACTGAAGCTTTCTTT
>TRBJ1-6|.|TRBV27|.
CASSFIGGRYNSPLHF
TGTGCCAGCAGTTTCATCGGTGGGAGATATAATTCACCCCTCCACTTT
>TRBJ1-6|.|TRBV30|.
CAWSVTENNSPLHF
TGTGCCTGGAGTGTCACAGAGAATAATTCACCCCTCCACTTT
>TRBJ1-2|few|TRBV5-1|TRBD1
CASSLEVQGAGGYTF
TGCGCCAGCAGCTTGGAAGTGCAGGGGGCTGGCGGCTACACCTTC
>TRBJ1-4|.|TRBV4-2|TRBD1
CASSSKDRGLTNEKLFF
TGTGCCAGCAGCTCAAAAGACAGGGGGCTCACTAATGAAAAACTGTTTTTT
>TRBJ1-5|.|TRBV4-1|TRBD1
CASSRTGEEGQPQHF
TGCGCCAGCAGCCGTACAGGGGAAGAGGGTCAGCCCCAGCATTTT
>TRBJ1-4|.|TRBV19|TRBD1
CASKGRGQEKLFF
TGTGCCAGTAAGGGCAGGGGGCAGGAAAAACTGTTTTTT
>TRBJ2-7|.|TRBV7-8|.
CASSPRRGEQYF
TGTGCCAGCAGCCCTCGTAGGGGCGAGCAGTACTTC
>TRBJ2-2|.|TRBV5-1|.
CASSLVTVSTGELFF
TGCGCCAGCAGCTTGGTTACGGTTAGCACCGGGGAGCTGTTTTTT
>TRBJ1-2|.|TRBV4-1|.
CASSRTDTDYGYTF
TGCGCCAGCAGCCGTACCGACACTGACTATGGCTACACCTTC
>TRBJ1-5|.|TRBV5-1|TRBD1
CASSLETGGQPQHF
TGCGCCAGCAGCTTGGAAACAGGGGGTCAGCCCCAGCATTTT
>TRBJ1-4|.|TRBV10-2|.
CASSSQGREKLFF
TGCGCCAGCAGTTCACAGGGACGTGAAAAACTGTTTTTT
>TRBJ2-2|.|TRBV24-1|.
CATQRARSTGELFF
TGTGCCACCCAACGCGCGAGGAGCACCGGGGAGCTGTTTTTT
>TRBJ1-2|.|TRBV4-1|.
CASSQDRLYGYTF
TGCGCCAGCAGCCAAGACAGGTTATATGGCTACACCTTC
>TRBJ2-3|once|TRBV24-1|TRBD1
CATSDPTGPDTQYF
TGTGCCACCAGTGACCCGACAGGGCCAGATACGCAGTATTTT
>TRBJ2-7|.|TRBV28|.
CASSLYGVANF
TGTGCCAGCAGTTTATACGGGGTAGCGAACTTC
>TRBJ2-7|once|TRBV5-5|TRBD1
CASSPLSGTVSYEQYF
TGTGCCAGCAGCCCGCTCTCCGGGACAGTTTCCTACGAGCAGTACTTC
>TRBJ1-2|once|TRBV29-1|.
CSSQRGEGMEGYTF
TGCAGCTCTCAACGCGGGGAGGGCATGGAAGGCTACACCTTC
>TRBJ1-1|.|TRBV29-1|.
CSVAGGGEAFF
TGCAGCGTTGCGGGTGGGGGGGAAGCTTTCTTT
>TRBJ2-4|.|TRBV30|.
CAWNSGAKNIQYF
TGTGCCTGGAACTCAGGAGCCAAAAACATTCAGTACTTC
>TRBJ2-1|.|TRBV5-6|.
CASSRDSSTQFF
TGTGCCAGCAGTCGTGACTCGTCCACGCAGTTCTTC
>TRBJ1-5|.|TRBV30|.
CAWSAGFNQPQHF
TGTGCCTGGAGTGCAGGGTTTAATCAGCCCCAGCATTTT
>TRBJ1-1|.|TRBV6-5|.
CASSLDTLNTEAFF
TGTGCCAGCAGTTTAGACACCCTGAACACTGAAGCTTTCTTT
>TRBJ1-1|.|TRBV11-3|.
CASSLGRETEAFF
TGTGCCAGCAGCTTAGGTCGGGAAACGGAGGCTTTCTTT
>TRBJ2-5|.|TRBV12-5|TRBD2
CASGLTGGQETQYF
TGTGCTAGTGGTTTGACGGGGGGCCAAGAGACCCAGTACTTC
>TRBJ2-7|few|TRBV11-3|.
CASSYRRGINYEQYF
TGTGCCAGCAGCTACCGGCGAGGGATTAATTACGAGCAGTACTTC
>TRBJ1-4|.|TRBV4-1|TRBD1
CASRLRTGVRGKLFF
TGCGCCAGCAGACTAAGGACAGGGGTGAGGGGAAAACTGTTTTTT
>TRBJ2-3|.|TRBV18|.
CASSPSRGEDTQYF
TGTGCCAGCTCACCCTCCAGGGGGGAAGATACGCAGTATTTT
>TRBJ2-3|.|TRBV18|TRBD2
CASSRTSGGAGDTQYF
TGTGCCAGCTCGCGCACTAGCGGGGGGGCAGGAGATACGCAGTATTTT
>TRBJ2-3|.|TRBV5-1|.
CASSSMGPDTQYF
TGCGCCAGCAGTAGTATGGGCCCAGATACGCAGTATTTT
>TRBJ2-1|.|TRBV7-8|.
CASSLGQLNYNEQFF
TGTGCCAGCAGCTTAGGACAGCTAAACTACAATGAGCAGTTCTTC
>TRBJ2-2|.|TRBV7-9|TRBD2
CASRTSGTNTGELFF
TGTGCCAGTCGGACTAGCGGGACGAACACCGGGGAGCTGTTTTTT